The clone carrying this T cell receptor (beta chain) was seen just once. The sample is drawn from a study of blood T cell repertoires in COVID-19. Study overall: Sites in the United States, Italy and Spain provided acute and convalescent COVID-19 samples. Sources were T cells, B-cell-depleted T cells, or PBMCs; the material itself was cDNA or gDNA.

Original data processing: Scientists estimated how many nucleated cells there were by amplifying reference gene primers. Data came from immunoSEQ multiplex PCR; TCRdb stores just in-frame clones and leaves some out. Clone size and V and J calls were adopted from that table, with D and trimming inferred from the DNA. The repertoire consists of 65,000 to 70,000 clones, with 60% to 85% occurring once and the leading ten covering 23%. V lost 2 bases, J lost 4 bases, and 10 bases stayed unmatched. This CDR3 comprises 16 residues. Germline values: CDR1 SEHNR, CDR2 FQNEAQ (reference sequence). Input material: peripheral blood. The TCR sequence derives from a human donor in a cohort sampled during active COVID-19. The chain links TRBV7-9 to TRBJ2-7, with 8 bases that match TRBD2. In DNA, the CDR3 is TGTGCCAGCAGCTTAACAAGTAGCGGGGCAACTTACGAGCAGTACTTC. Amino acid sequence: CASSLTSSGATYEQYF.